This record concerns one TCR beta chain sequence. The target of this receptor is not known. Base qualities are not recorded, but no much larger clone differs from it by a single base. The sample comes from a study of T cell responses to AZD1222 COVID-19 vaccine (dated by TCRdb to about 2021). Regarding the study in general: TCR sequencing covered 230 to 250 trial participants: some 210 given two doses of AZD1222 and approximately 26 given two doses of MenACWY control vaccine. Trial participants were enrolled into age subgroups of 18-55, 56-69 and 70-plus years, which contained about 160, 30 and 59 TCR-sequenced participants, respectively. Results the study describes overall, beyond this receptor: Most participants were white British and females outnumbered males, and the authors suggested that clonal diversity may have been underestimated. After two AZD1222 doses, spike-specific TCR breadth and depth were significantly higher than at day 0 and than in MenACWY recipients. Conclusions about previously exposed vaccinees were limited because only 5 or 6 AZD1222 recipients were SARS-CoV-2 seropositive at baseline. Because no day 14 peak-response samples were available, repertoires were characterized only after the peak T cell response. In the small 56-69-year group, the increase in depth fell short of significance, most likely because of low power. Vaccine-associated CD4 TCRs spanned the whole spike protein, with dominant responses in regions 160-218 and 743-854. Reportedly, almost half of the unique spike-specific TCRs recognized epitopes lying outside the regions that are mutated in the B.1.351 and B.1.1.7 variants.

V sheds 4 bases and J sheds 5 bases, leaving 10 bases between their ends. The CDR3 starts with the cysteine, ends with the phenylalanine, and has 13 residues. Just CDR3 DNA is preserved here, 39 bases in frame from base 1. CDR1 MNHEY and CDR2 SVGEGT are derived from the germline V gene. The CDR3 regions of human TCRbeta chains were subjected to immunosequencing. Processing in the source paper ran as follows. Repertoire TCRs were matched against a reference library of SARS-CoV-2-specific TCRs generated with the MIRA antigen-specificity platform. Breadth was defined as the fraction of unique TCRs that were SARS-CoV-2-associated, and depth was defined as the fraction of total T cells that were SARS-CoV-2-associated. Each spike-specific TCR was assigned to its reactive spike region and to a CD4 or CD8 class using the MIRA data. Log10-transformed breadth and depth values were compared by one-way ANOVA with Sidak's multiple comparisons tests. TCRdb holds this immuneACCESS table with in-frame rearrangements only. Some clones are missing; in checked studies, unresolved V genes explain under half, and the rest has no known cause. V and J calls and clone size are those listed in that table; D and trimming were worked out from the DNA. This sample has some 80,000 clones in its table, and more than 70% of those were observed once. More than 8% of the sample lies in the top ten.

The sample's time point, from its label and the paper: about 28 days (+/-7) after the second vaccine dose. Read against the paper, the sample's treatment or condition label means: meningococcal conjugate vaccine given as trial control. Vaccinee samples were obtained from the UK trials COV001 and COV002, which included a single-blind randomized controlled phase 2/3 trial of AZD1222 (ChAdOx1 nCoV-19) in healthy adults. For TCRbeta chain sequencing, PBMC samples were collected from trial participants at day 0 and at day 28 after the second dose. The chain employs TRBV6-2 or TRBV6-3 and TRBJ2-3, and possibly TRBD2, on 6 matching bases. Specimen: peripheral blood, collected 28 days after the second dose of the MenACWY control vaccine. The receptor was isolated from an adult who received the MenACWY meningococcal vaccine as a control. The CDR3 in this case is CASSLRGIDTQYF. The sequenced DNA: TGTGCCAGCAGTTTGCGGGGCATAGATACGCAGTATTTT.